A selection of T cell receptor beta chains follows, all from one sample in a study of control samples from healthy donors and cancer patients. Assay used: immunoSEQ multiplex PCR; TCRdb lists only in-frame clones, some missing. The sample yields roughly 200,000 clones, roughly nine tenths seen once. Sequenced: blood. The receptors were gathered from a man aged 25 to 40 in good health. Both conserved end residues are part of each CDR3. Fields, in order: J gene, clone size, D gene, V gene, CDR3 protein, CDR3 DNA. The D gene is left open where the match is weak. A row's size may be missing; if present it is once, few, many or a size class.

TRBJ2-2 | NA | NA | TRBV9 | CASSVDRTNTGELFF | TGTGCCAGCAGCGTAGATAGGACTAACACCGGGGAGCTGTTTTTT
TRBJ1-5 | few | NA | TRBV6-6 | CASSYGDRRGQPQHF | TGTGCCAGCAGTTATGGGGACCGAAGGGGACAGCCCCAGCATTTT
TRBJ2-2 | NA | TRBD2 | TRBV12-5 | CASGLGPGRGGNTGELFF | TGTGCTAGTGGTTTGGGTCCCGGGCGCGGGGGGAACACCGGGGAGCTGTTTTTT
TRBJ1-3 | NA | NA | TRBV19 | CASSNYKTEGNTIYF | TGTGCCAGTAGTAACTATAAGACAGAGGGAAACACCATATATTTT
TRBJ2-3 | NA | NA | TRBV5-1 | CASSLGSQVDTQYF | TGCGCCAGCAGCTTGGGTTCACAAGTAGATACGCAGTATTTT
TRBJ2-3 | NA | NA | TRBV9 | CASSVEGDTQYF | TGTGCCAGCAGCGTAGAGGGAGATACGCAGTATTTT
TRBJ1-4 | once | NA | TRBV7-6 | CASRSSEPANEKLFF | TGTGCCAGCAGGTCGTCGGAGCCAGCTAATGAAAAACTGTTTTTT
TRBJ2-6 | NA | NA | TRBV2 | CARAGSSSSGANVLTF | TGTGCCAGAGCAGGCAGTTCTAGCTCTGGGGCCAACGTCCTGACTTTC
TRBJ1-3 | NA | NA | TRBV3-1/TRBV3-2 | CASSRLTADSGNTIYF | TGTGCCAGCAGCCGTTTGACGGCAGACTCTGGAAACACCATATATTTT
TRBJ2-1 | NA | NA | TRBV6-4 | CASSEGAFLEQFF | TGTGCCAGCAGTGAAGGTGCTTTCTTGGAGCAGTTCTTC
TRBJ1-4 | NA | NA | TRBV18 | CASSPNRADNEKLFF | TGTGCCAGCTCACCTAATCGGGCAGATAATGAAAAACTGTTTTTT
TRBJ1-3 | NA | NA | TRBV3-1/TRBV3-2 | CASSQRQLLGNTIYF | TGTGCCAGCAGCCAAAGACAGTTGTTGGGAAACACCATATATTTT
TRBJ2-7 | NA | TRBD2 | TRBV24-1 | CATSDATSGGVSYEQYF | TGTGCCACCAGTGATGCGACTAGCGGGGGGGTTTCCTACGAGCAGTACTTC
TRBJ2-7 | NA | NA | TRBV10-2 | CASSEVYEQYF | TGCGCCAGCAGTGAAGTCTACGAGCAGTACTTC
TRBJ1-1 | NA | NA | TRBV24-1 | CATSDSTGPMNTEAFF | TGTGCCACCAGTGATTCCACGGGGCCTATGAACACTGAAGCTTTCTTT
TRBJ1-4 | NA | NA | TRBV5-1 | CASRFRPQAEKLFF | TGCGCCAGCCGCTTCCGTCCACAGGCCGAAAAACTGTTTTTT
TRBJ1-6 | NA | NA | TRBV6-5 | CASLGQYNSPLHF | TGTGCCAGCCTTGGACAGTATAATTCACCCCTCCACTTT
TRBJ2-7 | NA | TRBD2 | TRBV30 | CAWSGELAASTYEQYF | TGTGCCTGGAGTGGGGAACTAGCGGCTTCTACCTACGAGCAGTACTTC
TRBJ1-5 | NA | TRBD1 | TRBV19 | CASSMGTVGPFEPQHF | TGTGCCAGTAGTATGGGGACAGTAGGGCCATTCGAGCCCCAGCATTTT
TRBJ2-1 | NA | NA | TRBV27 | CASSPSTGAYNEQFF | TGTGCCAGCAGCCCGTCGACGGGGGCTTACAATGAGCAGTTCTTC
TRBJ1-2 | once | NA | TRBV5-1 | CASSLVGGDNYGYTF | TGCGCCAGCAGCTTGGTAGGGGGAGATAACTATGGCTACACCTTC
TRBJ1-1 | NA | TRBD1 | TRBV6-6 | CASSYPLTGGDTEAFF | TGTGCCAGCAGTTACCCACTGACAGGGGGAGATACTGAAGCTTTCTTT
TRBJ2-2 | NA | TRBD1 | TRBV5-8 | CASSLRSGTGLPGELFF | TGTGCCAGCAGCTTGAGATCCGGGACAGGGTTACCCGGGGAGCTGTTTTTT
TRBJ2-1 | NA | TRBD2 | TRBV5-1 | CASSALAGGGNEQFF | TGCGCCAGCAGCGCACTAGCGGGGGGGGGCAATGAGCAGTTCTTC
TRBJ2-3 | NA | NA | TRBV7-9 | CASSLSRSTDTQYF | TGTGCCAGCAGCTTAAGCAGGAGCACAGATACGCAGTATTTT